These 30 T cell receptor beta chains came from one sample sequenced in a study of blood T cell repertoires in COVID-19. The repertoire was sequenced with immunoSEQ multiplex PCR; TCRdb's copy has only in-frame clones and lacks some. Seen here are about 250,000 clones, 86% observed once, and the top ten hold 5.5% to 6%. The material sequenced was peripheral blood. These receptors were taken from a woman at least 80 years old with COVID-19, enrolled during active disease.

Of note for this clone: Different DNA sequences within this sample yield the same CDR3. This sequence joins TRBV12-3 or TRBV12-4 and TRBJ1-5, with 7 bases lining up with TRBD1. Losses at the gene ends were 8 bases for V and 2 bases for J; bases not matched to a gene: 3. CDR3 length: 13 amino acids. Here the CDR3 DNA reads TGTGCCAGCCGAGGGGGCGGCAATCAGCCCCAGCATTTT. It is translated as CASRGGGNQPQHF.

The chain has TRBV13 and TRBJ1-2; 7 bases fit TRBD1. The germline V gene encodes CDR1 PRHDT and CDR2 FYEKMQ (reference sequence). The junction had 6 bases not matched to a gene; V was cut back by 3 bases and J by 5 bases. The CDR3 sequence is 14 residues long. The CDR3 DNA reads as TGTGCCAGCAGCTTTGACAGGGCAGGGTATGGCTACACCTTC. This codes for CASSFDRAGYGYTF.

The chain is built from TRBV19 and TRBJ2-7; 9 bases are shared with TRBD2. Germline values: CDR1 LNHDA, CDR2 SQIVND (reference sequence). The CDR3 has 14 amino acids. With V trimmed by 4 bases and J by 5 bases, 6 bases remained unmatched. CDR3 residues: CASSRGLAGHEQYF. CDR3 bases: TGTGCCAGTAGTAGAGGGCTAGCGGGGCACGAGCAGTACTTC.

The chain carries TRBV19 and TRBJ1-3; 8 nucleotides line up with TRBD1. Looked up from germline, CDR1 is LNHDA and CDR2 is SQIVND (reference sequence). This CDR3 has 13 residues. The V and J ends lost 8 bases and 2 bases, in that order; junction bases with no gene match: 2. The CDR3 sequence: CASLDRAGNTIYF. The CDR3 DNA reads as TGTGCCAGTTTGGACAGGGCTGGAAACACCATATATTTT. The whole variable domain, filled in from reference TRBV19 and TRBJ1-3, reads DGGITQSPKYLFRKEGQNVTLSCEQNLNHDAMYWYRQDPGQGLRLIYYSQIVNDFQKGDIAEGYSVSREKKESFPLTVTSAQKNPTAFYLCASLDRAGNTIYFGEGSWLTVV.

The chain has TRBV5-1 and TRBJ2-5; D is perhaps TRBD1 (6 bases). The length of the CDR3 is 14 residues. Germline lookup yields CDR1 SGHRS and CDR2 YFSETQ. Trimming removed 2 bases at V and 5 bases at J, with 13 bases between. The CDR3 sequence is CASSLQGSGETQYF. CDR3 DNA: TGCGCCAGCAGCTTACAGGGTTCCGGGGAGACCCAGTACTTC.

V gene TRBV18 combines with J gene TRBJ1-1; D perhaps matches TRBD1 (6 bases). The germline V gene encodes CDR1 KGHSH and CDR2 LQKENI. The V gene lost 3 bases and the J gene lost 7 bases, with 15 bases spanning the gap. The CDR3 runs 14 residues. The CDR3 sequence is CASSPGRGEVEAFF. The CDR3 region has the DNA TGTGCCAGCTCACCCGGCAGGGGAGAGGTTGAAGCTTTCTTT.

This clone was counted once. The chain couples TRBV9 to TRBJ1-2; a possible D gene is TRBD1 (6 bases). CDR1 and CDR2 from the germline V gene are SGDLS and YYNGEE. V was clipped by 2 bases and J by 4 bases, with 12 bases between them. This CDR3 is 14 amino acids long. The CDR3 nucleotides are TGTGCCAGCAGCGTCGGACAGAGCACCTATGGCTACACCTTC. Translation gives CASSVGQSTYGYTF.

The V gene is TRBV5-1, the J gene TRBJ1-6; TRBD1 is a possible D gene (5 bases). CDR3 length equals 16 residues. V was pared by 0 bases and J by 1 base, with 8 bases between. Germline V gives CDR1 SGHRS, CDR2 YFSETQ. This CDR3 is CASSLEPGSYNSPLHF. The CDR3 region has the DNA TGCGCCAGCAGCTTGGAACCAGGGTCCTATAATTCACCCCTCCACTTT. Looking up the rest from reference TRBV5-1 and TRBJ1-6 gives the full variable domain: KAGVTQTPRYLIKTRGQQVTLSCSPISGHRSVSWYQQTPGQGLQFLFEYFSETQRNKGNFPGRFSGRQFSNSRSEMNVSTLELGDSALYLCASSLEPGSYNSPLHFGNGTRLTVT.

Remarks on this clone: Other DNA sequences in this sample translate to the same CDR3. The chain uses TRBV18 and TRBJ1-1; D is uncertain. From germline, CDR1 is KGHSH and CDR2 LQKENI. CDR3 length equals 13 residues. Trimming took off 3 bases at V and 1 base at J, with 6 bases between the two ends. Here the CDR3 DNA reads TGTGCCAGCTCACCCCAGGAGAACACTGAAGCTTTCTTT. Translation: CASSPQENTEAFF.

A few counts support this clone. V and J are TRBV3-1 (or the pseudogene TRBV3-2) and TRBJ1-2, with a weak D call TRBD1 (5 bases). Germline loops: CDR1 LGHDT, CDR2 YNNKEL (reference sequence). Trimming took 2 bases from V and 6 from J, leaving 10 bases between them. This CDR3 contains 13 residues. This chain's CDR3 is CASSQRGENGYTF. CDR3 coding DNA: TGTGCCAGCAGCCAAAGGGGCGAGAATGGCTACACCTTC.

The J gene is TRBJ1-2, the V gene TRBV28, with 7 nucleotides matching TRBD1. V was clipped by 2 bases and J by 1 base; unmatched bases: 7. The V gene's germline CDR1 is MDHEN and CDR2 SYDVKM. The CDR3 contains 16 residues. The CDR3 spells CASSLIGGGLNYGYTF. Here the CDR3 DNA reads TGTGCCAGCAGTTTAATAGGGGGCGGTCTTAACTATGGCTACACCTTC.

This clone was detected only once. The genes are TRBV11-2 and TRBJ1-1, with D possibly TRBD1 on 6 matching bases. Germline lookup yields CDR1 SGHAT and CDR2 FQNNGV. V dropped 3 bases and J dropped 14 bases, with 16 bases sitting between them. The CDR3 covers 12 residues. The CDR3 loop reads CASSLAAGGTFF. DNA of the CDR3: TGTGCCAGCAGCTTGGCAGCCGGGGGGACATTCTTT. Complete variable domain (other parts from reference TRBV11-2 and TRBJ1-1): EAGVAQSPRYKIIEKRQSVAFWCNPISGHATLYWYQQILGQGPKLLIQFQNNGVVDDSQLPKDRFSAERLKGVDSTLKIQPAKLEDSAVYLCASSLAAGGTFFGQGTRLTVV.

A single count supports this clone. One end of the junction does not line up with germline, which may come from a read error. This chain links TRBV11-1 with TRBJ2-2, with 11 bases aligning to TRBD2. There are 14 residues in the CDR3. Germline CDR1 and CDR2: SGHAT and FQDESV (reference sequence). CDR3 region: CASSLAGGTGELFF. CDR3 sequence (DNA): TGTGCCAGCAGCCTAGCGGGGGGCACCGGGGAGCTGTTTTTT.

The rearrangement links TRBV3-1 (or the pseudogene TRBV3-2) to TRBJ2-5; D not certain. The CDR3 extends over 15 amino acids. The germline V and J ends were trimmed by 4 bases and 5 bases, with 17 bases remaining between them. CDR1 and CDR2 from the germline V gene are LGHDT and YNNKEL (reference sequence). The DNA of the CDR3 is TGTGCCAGCAGCCTCCCCCGGAGCACGGTGGAGACCCAGTACTTC. Translating it yields CASSLPRSTVETQYF.

This clone was seen a handful of times. The chain combines TRBV5-4 with TRBJ1-4, with 7 positions matching TRBD1. Germline CDR1 is SGHNT and CDR2 is YYREEE (reference sequence). This CDR3 has 14 amino acids. The J segment lost 7 bases and the V segment lost 3 bases, leaving 6 bases of the junction unmatched. The CDR3 DNA sequence: TGTGCCAGCAGCTCCGGGACAGATACTGAAAAACTGTTTTTT. Its translation: CASSSGTDTEKLFF.

The rearrangement uses TRBV18 and TRBJ2-3; D may be TRBD1 (8 bases). This CDR3 has 13 amino acids. Germline values: CDR1 KGHSH, CDR2 LQKENI. V lost 3 bases and J lost 14, with 18 bases in between. The CDR3 reads CASSPSVDREGYF. CDR3 sequence (DNA): TGTGCCAGCTCACCTTCTGTGGACAGGGAGGGGTATTTT.

Ten or more counts support this clone. This chain connects TRBV3-1 (or the pseudogene TRBV3-2) to TRBJ2-2, with a possible D match to TRBD1 (5 bases). Per the germline V gene, CDR1 is LGHDT and CDR2 is YNNKEL (reference sequence). The CDR3 is 12 residues long. Trimming removed 8 bases from V and 8 bases from J, with 12 bases in between. The CDR3 DNA sequence: TGTGCCAGCGCCGACAGCGCAGGGGAGCTGTTTTTT. It translates to CASADSAGELFF.

The chain recombines TRBV7-2 with TRBJ1-2, with D maybe TRBD1 (5 bases). The CDR3 consists of 12 residues. V was shortened by 5 bases and J by 8 bases, with 12 bases between the two germline ends. Per germline, CDR1 SGHTA and CDR2 FQGNSA. For the CDR3, the DNA is TGTGCCAGCAGCGTGGCAGGGCAGGGCTACACCTTC. Its translation: CASSVAGQGYTF.

Concerning this clone: Additional DNA sequences in this sample encode the identical CDR3. The chain joins TRBV19 to TRBJ1-5; perhaps TRBD1 as D (5 bases). The CDR3 length is 13 residues. Germline V gives CDR1 LNHDA, CDR2 SQIVND (reference sequence). The germline V and J ends were trimmed by 8 bases and 5 bases, with 13 bases remaining between them. Written as DNA, the CDR3 is TGTGCCAGTCGGGACCGGGAGGATCAGCCCCAGCATTTT. Translation: CASRDREDQPQHF.

This clone was detected once. This chain connects TRBV7-8 to TRBJ1-2; 9 nucleotides match TRBD1. The germline gives CDR1 SGHVS, CDR2 FQNEAQ. J gave up 8 bases and V 5 bases, and 6 bases lay outside the gene matches. The CDR3 contains 13 residues. The CDR3 sequence is CASSQQGAGGYTF. CDR3 DNA sequence: TGTGCCAGCAGCCAACAGGGGGCGGGCGGCTACACCTTC.

This chain uses TRBV30 with TRBJ1-1; D remains ambiguous. Trimming removed 7 bases from V and 1 base from J, with 10 bases in between. There are 12 residues in the CDR3. Germline CDR1 reads GTSNPN; CDR2 reads SVGIG (reference sequence). The CDR3, as DNA: TGTGCCTCTGCCAGGCCGAACACTGAAGCTTTCTTT. As protein: CASARPNTEAFF.

The gene calls are TRBV5-1 and TRBJ1-2; 11 bases line up with TRBD1. This CDR3 spans 14 amino acids. Germline trimming cut 5 bases from V and 8 bases from J; bases unmatched to any gene: 8. The germline V gene encodes CDR1 SGHRS and CDR2 YFSETQ. CDR3 amino acids: CASSSGQGEGGYTF. Here the CDR3 DNA reads TGCGCCAGCAGTTCGGGACAGGGGGAGGGAGGCTACACCTTC.

The chain links TRBV11-2 to TRBJ1-5; D unresolved. The length of the CDR3 is 10 residues. The germline V and J ends were trimmed by 4 bases and 10 bases, with 5 bases remaining between them. Germline CDR1 reads SGHAT; CDR2 reads FQNNGV. Written as DNA, the CDR3 is TGTGCCAGCAGCTCCTCTCCCCAGCATTTT. Its protein product is CASSSSPQHF.

The rearrangement links TRBV7-6 to TRBJ2-5, with 11 bases that match TRBD2. This CDR3 contains 17 residues. The trim removed 3 bases at V and 7 bases at J, leaving 13 bases unmatched. Germline-derived CDR1 and CDR2 are SGHVS and FNYEAQ. CDR3 nucleotides: TGTGCCAGCAGCTTGACTAGCGGGGTGGCCAAAAGCGGGACCCAGTACTTC. The encoded protein is CASSLTSGVAKSGTQYF. The full variable domain, its missing parts supplied by reference TRBV7-6 and TRBJ2-5, is GAGVSQSPRYKVTKRGQDVALRCDPISGHVSLYWYRQALGQGPEFLTYFNYEAQQDKSGLPNDRFSAERPEGSISTLTIQRTEQRDSAMYRCASSLTSGVAKSGTQYFGPGTRLLVL.

This clone was found a few times. This chain uses TRBV11-3 with TRBJ1-5; D uncertain. Trimming stripped 6 bases from V and 5 bases from J, with 11 bases between. Germline loops: CDR1 SGHNT, CDR2 YENEEA. This CDR3 is 13 amino acids long. The CDR3 sequence: CASRRRGDQPQHF. The CDR3 nucleotides are TGTGCCAGCAGGCGCCGCGGGGATCAGCCCCAGCATTTT.

Details on this clone: One end of the junction fails to match germline, which may point to a read error. V is TRBV11-3 and J is TRBJ1-1, with 12 bases fitting TRBD1. Germline V gene lookup returns CDR1 SGHNT and CDR2 YENEEA. CDR3 length: 17 residues. The CDR3 is CASSPGTGGARNTKAFF. The CDR3 DNA follows: TGTGCCAGCAGCCCCGGGACAGGGGGCGCAAGAAACACTAAAGCTTTCTTT.

The chain carries TRBV18 and TRBJ1-4, with a weak D call TRBD1 (5 bases). V lost 3 bases, J lost 3 bases, and 11 bases lay in between. Germline values: CDR1 KGHSH, CDR2 LQKENI. This CDR3 is 15 amino acids long. Written as DNA, the CDR3 is TGTGCCAGCTCACCCTCGCAGGGTTCTAATGAAAAACTGTTTTTT. Its translation: CASSPSQGSNEKLFF.

This clone has more than one count but fewer than ten. This chain uses TRBV19 with TRBJ1-4, with a possible D match to TRBD1 (6 bases). The CDR3 has 15 amino acids. The V gene's germline CDR1 is LNHDA and CDR2 SQIVND (reference sequence). V was shortened by 4 bases and J by 2 bases, with 11 bases between the two germline ends. CDR3 nucleotides: TGTGCCAGTAGTAAATCAGGGGCCACTAATGAAAAACTGTTTTTT. Amino acids: CASSKSGATNEKLFF.

This clone turned up a few times. The chain combines TRBV6-5 with TRBJ1-1, with 7 bases matching TRBD1. V lost 0 bases and J lost 6; bases outside the gene matches: 10. This CDR3 has 16 amino acids. CDR1 and CDR2 (germline): MNHEY, SVGAGI. The CDR3 nucleotides read TGTGCCAGCAGTTACTCCCTGACCTGGGACAGACCTGAAGCTTTCTTT. Translation gives CASSYSLTWDRPEAFF.

V usage is TRBV18 and J usage is TRBJ1-3; D might be TRBD1 (6 bases). The V end was cut by 5 bases, the J end by 1 base, with 12 bases between. This CDR3 contains 15 residues. Per the germline V gene, CDR1 is KGHSH and CDR2 is LQKENI. CDR3 DNA: TGTGCCAGCTCAGCCTACAGGGCATCTGGAAACACCATATATTTT. It encodes CASSAYRASGNTIYF.